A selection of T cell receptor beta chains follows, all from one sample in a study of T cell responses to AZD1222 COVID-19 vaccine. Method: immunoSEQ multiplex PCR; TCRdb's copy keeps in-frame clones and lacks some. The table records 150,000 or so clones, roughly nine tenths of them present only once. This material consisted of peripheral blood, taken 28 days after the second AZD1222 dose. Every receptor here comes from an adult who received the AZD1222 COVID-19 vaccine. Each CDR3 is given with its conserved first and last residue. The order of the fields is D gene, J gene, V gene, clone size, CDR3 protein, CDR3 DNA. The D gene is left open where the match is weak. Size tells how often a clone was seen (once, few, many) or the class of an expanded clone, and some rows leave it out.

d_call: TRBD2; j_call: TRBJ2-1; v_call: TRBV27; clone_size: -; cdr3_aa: CASSSGTSGYNEQFF; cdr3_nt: TGTGCCAGCAGTTCAGGGACTAGCGGATACAATGAGCAGTTCTTC
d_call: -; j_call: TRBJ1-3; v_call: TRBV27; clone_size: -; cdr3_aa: CASSLTKGNTIYF; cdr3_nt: TGTGCCAGCAGTTTGACGAAAGGAAACACCATATATTTT
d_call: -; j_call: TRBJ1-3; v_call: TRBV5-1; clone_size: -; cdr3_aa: CASSLTGALGGNTIYF; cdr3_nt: TGCGCCAGCAGCCTGACTGGGGCTTTAGGGGGAAACACCATATATTTT
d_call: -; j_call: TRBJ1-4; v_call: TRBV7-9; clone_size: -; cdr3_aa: CASSLTFGTRAKVEKLFF; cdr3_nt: TGTGCCAGCAGCTTGACTTTTGGGACAAGGGCTAAGGTTGAAAAACTGTTTTTT
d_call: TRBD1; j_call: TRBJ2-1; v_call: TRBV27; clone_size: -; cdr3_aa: CASGGQGFTGRGEQFF; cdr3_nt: TGTGCCAGCGGCGGACAGGGGTTTACGGGTCGGGGAGAGCAGTTCTTC
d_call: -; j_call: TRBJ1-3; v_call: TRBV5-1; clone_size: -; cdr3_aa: CASSPAGLNSGNTIYF; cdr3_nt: TGCGCCAGCAGCCCCGCGGGTTTAAACTCTGGAAACACCATATATTTT
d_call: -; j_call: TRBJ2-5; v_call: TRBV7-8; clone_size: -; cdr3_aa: CASSHFRQETQYF; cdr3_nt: TGTGCCAGCAGCCACTTCCGTCAAGAGACCCAGTACTTC
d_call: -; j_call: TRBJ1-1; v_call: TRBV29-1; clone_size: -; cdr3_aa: CSVLTTGRTWRTEAFF; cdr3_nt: TGCAGCGTGCTCACGACAGGACGAACGTGGAGGACTGAAGCTTTCTTT
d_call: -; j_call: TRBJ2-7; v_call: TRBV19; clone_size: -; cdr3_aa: CASSIDPGSYEQYF; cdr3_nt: TGTGCCAGTAGTATTGACCCAGGGAGCTACGAGCAGTACTTC
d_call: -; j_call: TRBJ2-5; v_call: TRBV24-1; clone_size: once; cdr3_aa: CATRSPEETQYF; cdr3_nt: TGTGCCACCAGAAGCCCAGAAGAGACCCAGTACTTC
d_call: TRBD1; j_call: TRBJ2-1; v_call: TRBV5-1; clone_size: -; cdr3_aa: CASSLGQGRYNEQFF; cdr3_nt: TGCGCCAGCAGTCTTGGACAGGGACGGTACAATGAGCAGTTCTTC
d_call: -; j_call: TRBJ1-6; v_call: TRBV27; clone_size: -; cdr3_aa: CASSLEGISGSPLHF; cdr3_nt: TGTGCCAGCAGTTTAGAGGGTATCTCGGGTTCACCCCTCCACTTT
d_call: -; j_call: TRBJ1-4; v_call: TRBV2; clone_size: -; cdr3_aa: CASRVRGAPHEKLFF; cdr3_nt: TGTGCCAGCAGGGTAAGGGGGGCGCCCCATGAAAAACTGTTTTTT
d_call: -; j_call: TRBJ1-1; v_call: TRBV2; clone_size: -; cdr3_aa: CASSETGGRYTEAFF; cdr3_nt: TGTGCCAGCAGTGAAACTGGGGGGCGCTACACTGAAGCTTTCTTT
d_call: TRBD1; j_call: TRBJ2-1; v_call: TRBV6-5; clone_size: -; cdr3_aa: CASIDRGDEQFF; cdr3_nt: TGTGCCAGCATAGACAGGGGCGATGAGCAGTTCTTC
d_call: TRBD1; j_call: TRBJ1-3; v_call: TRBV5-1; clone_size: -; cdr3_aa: CASCEGAISGNTIYF; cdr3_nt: TGCGCCAGCTGTGAGGGGGCAATCTCTGGAAACACCATATATTTT
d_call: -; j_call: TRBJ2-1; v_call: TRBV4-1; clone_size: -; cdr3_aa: CASSKPVGEQFF; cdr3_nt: TGCGCCAGCAGCAAACCAGTAGGTGAGCAGTTCTTC
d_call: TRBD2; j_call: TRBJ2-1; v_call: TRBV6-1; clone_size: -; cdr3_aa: CASSERGGGTYNEQFF; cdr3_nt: TGTGCCAGCAGTGAAAGGGGCGGGGGGACCTACAATGAGCAGTTCTTC
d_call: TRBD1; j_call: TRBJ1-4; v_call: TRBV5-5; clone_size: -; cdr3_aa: CASSPGTGDREKLFF; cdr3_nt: TGTGCCAGCAGCCCTGGGACAGGGGACCGGGAAAAACTGTTTTTT
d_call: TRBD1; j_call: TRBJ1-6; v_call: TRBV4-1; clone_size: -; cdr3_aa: CASSQVSGQYNSPLHF; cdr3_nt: TGCGCCAGCAGCCAAGTGTCGGGACAGTATAATTCACCCCTCCACTTT
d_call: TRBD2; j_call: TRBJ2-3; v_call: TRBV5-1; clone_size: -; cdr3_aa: CASSSMAGGTDTQYF; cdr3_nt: TGCGCCAGCAGCTCGATGGCGGGAGGCACAGATACGCAGTATTTT
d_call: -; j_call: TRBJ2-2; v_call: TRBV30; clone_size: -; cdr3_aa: CAWSPRTGELFF; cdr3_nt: TGTGCCTGGAGTCCTCGTACCGGGGAGCTGTTTTTT
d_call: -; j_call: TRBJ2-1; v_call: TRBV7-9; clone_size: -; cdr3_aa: CASSSSSYNEQFF; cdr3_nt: TGTGCCAGCAGCTCGAGCTCCTACAATGAGCAGTTCTTC
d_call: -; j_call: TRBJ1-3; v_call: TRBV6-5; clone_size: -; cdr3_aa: CASSYSPDLTGNTIYF; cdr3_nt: TGTGCCAGCAGTTACTCCCCGGACTTGACAGGAAACACCATATATTTT
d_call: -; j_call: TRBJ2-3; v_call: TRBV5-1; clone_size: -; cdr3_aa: CASSLVLEGSDTQYF; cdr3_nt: TGCGCCAGCAGCTTGGTTTTAGAGGGCTCAGATACGCAGTATTTT
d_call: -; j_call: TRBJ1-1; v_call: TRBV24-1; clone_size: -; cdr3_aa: CATSTGVTEAFF; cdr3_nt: TGTGCCACCTCCACGGGGGTCACTGAAGCTTTCTTT
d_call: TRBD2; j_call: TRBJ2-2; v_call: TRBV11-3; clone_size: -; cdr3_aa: CASSLGLAGTTGELFF; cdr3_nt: TGTGCCAGCAGCTTAGGCCTAGCGGGGACCACCGGGGAGCTGTTTTTT
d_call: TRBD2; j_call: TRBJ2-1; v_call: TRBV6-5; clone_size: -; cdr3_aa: CASRSSGGYNEQFF; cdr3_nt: TGTGCCAGCAGGAGTAGCGGGGGGTACAATGAGCAGTTCTTC
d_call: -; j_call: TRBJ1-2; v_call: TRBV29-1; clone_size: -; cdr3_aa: CSVRSGTRGYTF; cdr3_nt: TGCAGCGTAAGATCAGGGACCCGTGGCTACACCTTC
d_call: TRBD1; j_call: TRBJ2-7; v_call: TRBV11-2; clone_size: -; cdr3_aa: CASSLGPGQLYEQYF; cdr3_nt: TGTGCCAGCAGCTTAGGGCCGGGACAGCTTTACGAGCAGTACTTC
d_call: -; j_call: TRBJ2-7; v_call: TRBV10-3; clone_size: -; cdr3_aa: CAIKPNSYEQYF; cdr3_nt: TGTGCCATCAAACCTAACTCCTACGAGCAGTACTTC
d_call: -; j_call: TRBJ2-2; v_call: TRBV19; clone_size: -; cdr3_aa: CASSTPSETTGELFF; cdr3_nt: TGTGCCAGTAGTACCCCTAGCGAGACCACCGGGGAGCTGTTTTTT
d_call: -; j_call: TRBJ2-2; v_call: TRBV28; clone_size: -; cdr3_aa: CASRHSTGELFF; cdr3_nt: TGTGCCAGCAGACACAGTACCGGGGAGCTGTTTTTT
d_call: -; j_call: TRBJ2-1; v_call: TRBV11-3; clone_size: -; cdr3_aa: CASSLVGTHNEQFF; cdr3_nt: TGTGCCAGCAGCTTAGTGGGCACCCACAATGAGCAGTTCTTC
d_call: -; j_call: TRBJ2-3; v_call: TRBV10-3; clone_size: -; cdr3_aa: CAIRTGSTDTQYF; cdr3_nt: TGTGCCATCAGAACTGGATCCACAGATACGCAGTATTTT
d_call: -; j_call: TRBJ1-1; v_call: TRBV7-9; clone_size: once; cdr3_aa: CASSHRTGFEAFF; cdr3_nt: TGTGCCAGCAGTCATAGGACGGGATTTGAAGCTTTCTTT
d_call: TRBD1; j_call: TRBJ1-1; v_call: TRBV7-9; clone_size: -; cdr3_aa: CASSKGTGGTEAFF; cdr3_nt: TGTGCCAGCAGCAAGGGGACAGGGGGGACTGAAGCTTTCTTT
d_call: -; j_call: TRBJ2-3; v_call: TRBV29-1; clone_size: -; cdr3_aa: CSFRPGAETDTQYF; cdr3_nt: TGCAGCTTTCGACCGGGGGCCGAGACAGATACGCAGTATTTT
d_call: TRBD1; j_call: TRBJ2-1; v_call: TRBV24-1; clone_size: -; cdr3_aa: CATGDRGSVNEQFF; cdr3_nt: TGTGCCACCGGGGACAGGGGGTCCGTCAATGAGCAGTTCTTC
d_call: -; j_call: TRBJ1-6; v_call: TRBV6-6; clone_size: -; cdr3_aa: CASSYPGKYNSPLHF; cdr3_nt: TGTGCCAGCAGTTATCCCGGGAAGTATAATTCACCCCTCCACTTT
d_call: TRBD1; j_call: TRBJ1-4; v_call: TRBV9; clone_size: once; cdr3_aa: CASSLSGGSNEKLFF; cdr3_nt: TGTGCCAGCAGCCTTTCAGGGGGCTCTAATGAAAAACTGTTTTTT
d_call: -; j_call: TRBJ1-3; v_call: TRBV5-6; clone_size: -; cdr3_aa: CASSLSQGGNTIYF; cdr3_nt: TGTGCCAGCAGCTTGAGTCAGGGTGGGAACACCATATATTTT
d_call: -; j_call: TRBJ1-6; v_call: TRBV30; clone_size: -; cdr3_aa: CAWSYRGIASSPLHF; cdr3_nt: TGTGCCTGGAGTTATAGGGGCATTGCGTCTTCACCCCTCCACTTT
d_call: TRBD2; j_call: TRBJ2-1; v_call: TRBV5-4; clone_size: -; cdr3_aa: CASSTGLAGGPRQFF; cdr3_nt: TGTGCCAGCAGCACAGGACTAGCGGGGGGGCCGCGGCAGTTCTTC
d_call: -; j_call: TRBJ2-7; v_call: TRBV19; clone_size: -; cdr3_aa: CASSIRGGEQYF; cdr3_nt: TGTGCCAGTAGTATTAGGGGAGGCGAGCAGTACTTC
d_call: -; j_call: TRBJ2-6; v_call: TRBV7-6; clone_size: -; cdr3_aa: CASSRLGTGANVLTF; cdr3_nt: TGTGCCAGCAGCCGATTAGGGACCGGGGCCAACGTCCTGACTTTC
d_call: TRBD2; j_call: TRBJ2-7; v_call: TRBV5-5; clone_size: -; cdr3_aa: CASSWEGTSRHEQYF; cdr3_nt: TGTGCCAGCAGCTGGGAGGGGACTAGCCGACACGAGCAGTACTTC
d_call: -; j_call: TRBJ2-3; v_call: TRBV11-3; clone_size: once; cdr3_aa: CASSLEAADTQYF; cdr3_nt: TGTGCCAGCAGCTTAGAGGCCGCAGATACGCAGTATTTT